A single sample is the source of the 12 T cell receptor beta chains below, sequenced in a study of tumor-infiltrating lymphocytes in primary liver carcinoma. Germline DNA was also extracted, while the blood RNA originated from unsorted whole blood. Total RNA (around 500 ng) served as template for TCR beta cDNA synthesis primed by a constant-region primer. TCR beta libraries came from three nested multiplex PCR rounds using slightly modified ARM-PCR. The opening two PCR rounds, about 10 cycles each, paired TRBV1-TRBV30 forward primers with a C-beta reverse primer. TCRdb itself ran the multiplex PCR reads through MiXCR, one entry per CDR3 protein. The profile shows 190,000 or so distinct CDR3 sequences, approximately 64% of them singletons. Sequencing was carried out using peripheral blood. Source of these receptors: a woman aged 60 to 75 with primary liver carcinoma and hepatitis B virus infection.

In nucleotides, the CDR3 is TGTGCCAACAGTGATAACACGAATCAGCCCCAGCATTTT. Translation gives CANSDNTNQPQHF. The J gene is TRBJ1-5, the V gene TRBV11-2; D call uncertain. The CDR3 is 13 amino acids. V shed 10 bases and J shed 4 bases, with 14 bases lying between them. Germline CDR1 and CDR2: SGHAT and FQNNGV.

A word on this clonotype: An end of the junction differs from the germline gene, which may be a read error. The J gene is TRBJ1-1, the V gene TRBV29-1, with 8 bases fitting TRBD1. CDR1 and CDR2 (germline): SQVTM, ANQGSEA. CDR3 size: 15 residues. The CDR3 sequence is CSVERQGWRNTEASF. The CDR3 DNA reads TGCAGCGTCGAGAGACAGGGGTGGAGGAACACTGAAGCTTCCTTC.

Remarks on this clonotype: This could be a read error, since a much larger clone is one nucleotide away. No conserved phenylalanine or tryptophan is present at the end of the CDR3, so a read error is the likely explanation. The chain carries TRBV5-1 and TRBJ2-1; 9 bases match TRBD2. Germline values: CDR1 SGHRS, CDR2 YFSETQ. There are 15 residues in the CDR3. The J segment lost 2 bases and the V segment lost 0 bases, leaving 0 bases of the junction unmatched. The CDR3 DNA follows: TGCGCCAGCAGCTTGGGACTAGCGGCCTACAATGAGCAGTTCTCC. It translates to CASSLGLAAYNEQFS.

The V and J genes are TRBV6-6 and TRBJ2-5; 12 positions match TRBD2. In germline, CDR1 is MNHNY, CDR2 SVGAGI (reference sequence). Losses at the gene ends were 5 bases for V and 4 bases for J; bases not matched to a gene: 11. The CDR3 extends over 17 amino acids. The CDR3 DNA reads as TGTGCCAGCAGTCTCGTCGGACTAGCGGGAAGGATAGAGACCCAGTACTTC. It is translated as CASSLVGLAGRIETQYF.

This clonotype was seen a handful of times. The chain has TRBV19 and TRBJ2-1; TRBD2 matches at 10 bases. CDR1 is LNHDA and CDR2 is SQIVND in the germline V gene (reference sequence). CDR3 length: 18 residues. J gave up 2 bases and V 3 bases, and 10 bases lay outside the gene matches. This chain's CDR3 is CASSMIRVSGRTYNEQFF. CDR3 coding DNA: TGTGCCAGTAGTATGATCCGCGTTAGCGGGAGGACCTACAATGAGCAGTTCTTC.

A word on this clonotype: A much larger clone differs by one base, so this may be a read error. This rearrangement joins TRBV28 to TRBJ1-5, with TRBD1 as a possible D gene (5 bases). The germline CDR1 and CDR2 sequences are MDHEN and SYDVKM. CDR3 length: 14 amino acids. V lost 5 bases and J lost 6, with 14 bases in between. The CDR3 bases are TGTGCCAGCAGTCCCAGGGAAGTCAGTCAGCCCCAGCATTTT. Translation: CASSPREVSQPQHF. The full variable domain, with the rest looked up from reference TRBV28 and TRBJ1-5, is DVKVTQSSRYLVKRTGEKVFLECVQDMDHENMFWYRQDPGLGLRLIYFSYDVKMKEKGDIPEGYSVSREKKERFSLILESASTNQTSMYLCASSPREVSQPQHFGDGTRLSIL.

The gene calls are TRBV5-1 and TRBJ2-1; D unclear. V dropped 0 bases and J dropped 0 bases, with 10 bases sitting between them. The CDR3 sequence is 16 residues long. CDR1 is SGHRS, CDR2 YFSETQ, per germline. The CDR3 sequence: CASSLVGFNSYNEQFF. CDR3 DNA sequence: TGCGCCAGCAGCTTGGTCGGGTTCAACTCCTACAATGAGCAGTTCTTC.

This clonotype was seen repeatedly, ten times or more. This rearrangement joins TRBV6-6 to TRBJ2-5; D call uncertain. CDR3 length: 16 amino acids. Germline CDR1 is MNHNY and CDR2 is SVGAGI (reference sequence). Trimming took 4 bases from V and 3 from J, leaving 18 bases between them. The CDR3 DNA reads TGTGCCAGCAGTTCCCCGGTTAGGGCTATGAAAGAGACCCAGTACTTC. Translated, it gives CASSSPVRAMKETQYF.

For this clonotype: Just one base apart from a much larger clone, this may be a read error. The V call is TRBV6-5, the J call TRBJ1-2; D is uncertain. The germline CDR1 and CDR2 sequences are MNHEY and SVGAGI. This CDR3 comprises 13 residues. CDR3 sequence: CARSYNWGYGYTF. The CDR3 DNA follows: TGTGCCAGGAGTTACAACTGGGGCTATGGCTACACCTTC.

The chain employs TRBV11-2 and TRBJ2-4; possible D gene TRBD2, 7 bases. Germline loops: CDR1 SGHAT, CDR2 FQNNGV. Trimming removed 7 bases from V and 7 bases from J, with 23 bases in between. This CDR3 spans 16 amino acids. The CDR3 nucleotides read TGTGCCAGCAACTCACCCGGGGGGCCTGGGAGTAACATTCAGTACTTC. This codes for CASNSPGGPGSNIQYF.

With respect to this clonotype: At one end the junction does not follow the germline gene, possibly because of a read error. This chain links TRBV12-3 or TRBV12-4 with TRBJ2-6; no definite D call. This CDR3 region has 16 residues. CDR3 residues: CDSSLDTFSGANVLTF. In nucleotides, the CDR3 is TGTGACAGCAGTTTAGACACTTTCTCTGGGGCCAACGTCCTGACTTTC.

The V gene is TRBV6-1, the J gene TRBJ2-7, with 11 positions matching TRBD2. CDR1 and CDR2 from the germline V gene are MNHNS and SASEGT. V shed 1 base and J 12 bases; nucleotides not matched to a gene: 14. The CDR3 runs 16 residues. CDR3 nucleotides: TGTGCCAGCAGTGAAGGGGGTAGCGGGAGGGCCCACGAGTTGTACTTC. Protein sequence: CASSEGGSGRAHELYF.